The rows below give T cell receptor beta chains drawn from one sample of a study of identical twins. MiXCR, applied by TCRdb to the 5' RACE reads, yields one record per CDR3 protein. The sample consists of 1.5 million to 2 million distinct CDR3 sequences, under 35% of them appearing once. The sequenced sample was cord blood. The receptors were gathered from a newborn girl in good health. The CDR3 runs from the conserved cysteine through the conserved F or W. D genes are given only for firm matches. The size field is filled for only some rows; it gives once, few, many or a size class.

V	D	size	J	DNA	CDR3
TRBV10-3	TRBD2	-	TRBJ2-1	TGTGCCATCGGCGGGACTAGCGGGACTAATGAGCAGTTCTTC	CAIGGTSGTNEQFF
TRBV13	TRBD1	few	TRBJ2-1	TGTGCCAGCAGCGAGAGGGCGGAGACAGGGGAGCAAAGAAATGAGCAGTTCTTC	CASSERAETGEQRNEQFF
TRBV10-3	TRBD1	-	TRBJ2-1	TGTGGGACAGGCCGTTCCTACAATGAGCAGTTCTTC	CGTGRSYNEQFF
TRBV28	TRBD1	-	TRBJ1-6	TGTGCCAGCAGTTCTCCGGGACAGATCCTCCACTTT	CASSSPGQILHF
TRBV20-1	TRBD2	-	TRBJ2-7	TGCAGTGCCCCGAGCGGGGGATACTCCTACGAGCAGTACTTC	CSAPSGGYSYEQYF
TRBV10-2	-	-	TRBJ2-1	TGCGCCAGCAGTGAGACAAGACGGAATGAGCAGTTCTTC	CASSETRRNEQFF
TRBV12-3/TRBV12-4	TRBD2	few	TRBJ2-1	TGTGCCAGCAGTTTTGGAGGGAAGGGACTATATCACAATGAGCAGTTCTTC	CASSFGGKGLYHNEQFF
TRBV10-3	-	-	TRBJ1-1	TGTGCCATCAGTGAGGCCAAGCTGGACACTGAAGCTTTCTTT	CAISEAKLDTEAFF
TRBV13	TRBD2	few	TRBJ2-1	TGTGCCAGCAGCCCCCGACTAGCGGGAGGGGCTCCAAGCTCCTACAATGAGCAGTTCTTC	CASSPRLAGGAPSSYNEQFF
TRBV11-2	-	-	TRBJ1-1	TGTGCCAGCAGCTTAGATACACCAAACACTGAAGCTTTCTTT	CASSLDTPNTEAFF